A selection of T cell receptor beta chains follows, all from one sample in a study of human T cells and chemical hapten exposure. Via MiXCR, TCRdb re-called the RACE reads, giving one row per CDR3 protein. The data hold under 200,000 distinct CDR3 sequences, with about 14% observed a single time. Source: whole blood, taken in connection with sensitization to the hapten diphenylcyclopropenone (DPC). The receptors come from a woman between 25 and 40 years old with alopecia areata. Some clones in this sample may be carry-over from other donors' samples. CDR3s include the opening cysteine and the closing phenylalanine or tryptophan. A D gene is named only where the DNA matches it firmly. Size is stated for part of the rows, as once, few or many counts, or as a class when the clone is expanded.

clone size	V gene	J gene	D gene	CDR3 protein	CDR3 DNA
-	TRBV28	TRBJ2-7	-	CASSLRPGASEQYF	TGTGCCAGCAGTTTACGGCCTGGGGCTAGCGAGCAGTACTTC
-	TRBV28	TRBJ2-7	-	CVSSSQEYEQYF	TGTGTCAGCAGTTCCCAGGAGTACGAGCAGTACTTC
-	TRBV28	TRBJ1-1	TRBD1	CASRTGWTEAFF	TGTGCCAGTAGGACAGGGTGGACTGAAGCTTTCTTT
few	TRBV20-1	TRBJ2-1	-	CSARGPGHSNYNEQFF	TGCAGTGCTAGAGGCCCGGGACACTCGAATTACAATGAGCAGTTCTTC
few	TRBV9	TRBJ1-1	TRBD1	CASSDGPQGFTEAFF	TGTGCCAGCAGCGACGGCCCACAGGGGTTCACTGAAGCTTTCTTT
-	TRBV7-3	TRBJ2-5	-	CASSVDSLRGPQYF	TGTGCCAGCAGCGTCGACTCACTCAGAGGGCCCCAGTACTTC
few	TRBV5-4	TRBJ2-2	TRBD2	CASFLTRLAGARNTGELFF	TGTGCCAGCTTCCTGACCCGACTAGCGGGGGCTAGGAACACCGGGGAGCTGTTTTTT
many	TRBV7-3	TRBJ1-1	-	CASTGQFTEAFF	TGTGCCAGCACCGGACAGTTCACTGAAGCTTTCTTT
few	TRBV28	TRBJ2-3	TRBD2	CASETSGGAADTQYF	TGTGCCAGCGAAACTAGCGGGGGGGCAGCAGATACGCAGTATTTT
many	TRBV5-1	TRBJ2-1	TRBD2	CASSSGLAPVLYNEQFF	TGCGCCAGCAGCTCGGGACTAGCGCCCGTTCTGTACAATGAGCAGTTCTTC
-	TRBV7-9	TRBJ2-2	TRBD2	CASSLPPSGGNTGELFF	TGTGCCAGCAGCTTACCGCCTAGCGGGGGGAACACCGGGGAGCTGTTTTTT
few	TRBV20-1	TRBJ1-6	-	CSASRRAGSSYNSPLHF	TGCAGTGCTAGCCGTAGGGCAGGTAGCTCCTATAATTCACCCCTCCACTTT
many	TRBV14	TRBJ1-2	-	CASSQGHYGYTF	TGTGCCAGCAGCCAAGGACACTATGGCTACACCTTC
few	TRBV20-1	TRBJ1-5	-	CSARERYAGGRYSNQPQHF	TGCAGTGCTAGAGAACGCTACGCGGGGGGGCGTTATAGCAATCAGCCCCAGCATTTT
-	TRBV6-2/TRBV6-3	TRBJ2-1	TRBD2	CASRPGTSGTYNEQFF	TGTGCCAGCAGACCTGGGACTAGCGGGACCTACAATGAGCAGTTCTTC
-	TRBV7-3	TRBJ2-5	TRBD1	CASSLWGQSPQETQYF	TGTGCCAGCAGCTTATGGGGACAGTCCCCGCAAGAGACCCAGTACTTC
-	TRBV6-1	TRBJ1-3	-	CATQTGSGNTIYF	TGTGCCACCCAAACAGGATCTGGAAACACCATATATTTT
-	TRBV29-1	TRBJ2-1	TRBD2	CSVGGLAGDEQFF	TGCAGCGTTGGGGGACTAGCGGGAGATGAGCAGTTCTTC
many	TRBV9	TRBJ1-2	-	CASSVEILGDSDGYGYTF	TGTGCCAGCAGCGTAGAGATATTGGGAGACAGCGACGGCTATGGCTACACCTTC
-	TRBV4-3	TRBJ1-6	-	CASSQLDNSPLHF	TGCGCCAGCAGCCAACTAGATAATTCACCCCTCCACTTT